The TCR beta chain under discussion was sequenced for a study of neurological immune-mediated disorders. Findings and caveats of the study: The absence of any CDR3 amino acid sequence shared by expanded clones across subjects suggests that repertoires were private in all groups. Multiple sclerosis patients had less TCR clonal expansion than even healthy controls, unlike HTLV-1-associated myelopathy.

The V gene's germline CDR1 is MNHEY and CDR2 SVGAGI. This CDR3 region has 14 residues. Trimming cost V 2 bases and J 4 bases, with 10 bases left between them. Where libraries were unsorted, they were derived from 2 million PBMCs stored at -80 degrees C. This clonotype was seen ten or more times. What it binds is unknown. TCRdb passed the 5' RACE reads through MiXCR, listing each CDR3 protein once. The sample has tens of thousands of distinct CDR3 sequences, about 3.4% seen once. V is TRBV6-5 and J is TRBJ2-3, with D possibly matching TRBD2 (6 bases). This sequence originates from a man between 40 and 49 years old with multiple sclerosis. Sample: PBMCs. For the CDR3, the DNA is TGTGCCAGCAGTTACAGGCGGAGGGCAGATACGCAGTATTTT. Its translation: CASSYRRRADTQYF.